The 9 T cell receptor beta chains given below trace back to one sample, sequenced in a study of T cell changes during pregnancy in multiple sclerosis. Clones were sequenced by immunoSEQ multiplex PCR, and TCRdb holds only the in-frame ones, with some missing. The sample has about 56,000 clones; 90% are singletons. Sequencing used peripheral blood, obtained in the first trimester of pregnancy. These receptors were obtained from a female donor in good health, enrolled as a control in a pregnancy study.

V gene TRBV29-1 combines with J gene TRBJ2-7; 10 bases line up with TRBD2. The V and J ends lost 7 bases and 7 bases, in that order; junction bases with no gene match: 7. Germline CDR1 reads SQVTM; CDR2 reads ANQGSEA. CDR3 length equals 12 residues. Here the CDR3 DNA reads TGCAGCGCCACTAGCGGGAACGGGGAGCAGTACTTC. It is translated as CSATSGNGEQYF.

This clone was recorded only once. The chain uses TRBV4-1 and TRBJ2-5, with D maybe TRBD1 (5 bases). The J call may be faulty, since TRBJ2-7 better matches the DNA end. Germline V lookup: CDR1 MGHRA, CDR2 YSYEKL. CDR3 size: 14 residues. The DNA for the CDR3 is TGCGCCAGCAGCCAAGTGGGGCGGTTCTACGAGCAGTACTTC. This gives the protein CASSQVGRFYEQYF.

V and J are TRBV4-2 and TRBJ2-1; 14 bases match TRBD2. Germline lookup yields CDR1 LGHNA and CDR2 YNFKEQ. V shed 4 bases, J shed 8 bases, and the junction held 7 bases outside the gene matches. The CDR3 consists of 16 residues. CDR3 region: CASSLRTSGGLDEQFF. Here the CDR3 DNA reads TGTGCCAGCAGCCTACGGACTAGCGGGGGGTTAGATGAGCAGTTCTTC.

This rearrangement joins TRBV7-2 to TRBJ2-5, with TRBD2 matching 14 bases. The CDR3 spans 18 residues. The V gene end was trimmed by 5 bases and the J gene end by 5 bases; junction bases not matched to a gene: 13. Germline lookup yields CDR1 SGHTA and CDR2 FQGNSA. Written as DNA, the CDR3 is TGTGCCAGCAGCCTTGAGCGACTAGCGGGGGGGCGTTTGGAGACCCAGTACTTC. Translating gives CASSLERLAGGRLETQYF.

The chain joins TRBV15 to TRBJ1-1; D not resolved. The germline gives CDR1 LNHNV, CDR2 YYDKDF (reference sequence). The CDR3 runs to 13 residues. The V gene lost 1 base and the J gene lost 1 base, with 4 bases spanning the gap. The CDR3 DNA reads as TGTGCCACCAGCAGAGGAGGGAACACTGAAGCTTTCTTT. Protein sequence: CATSRGGNTEAFF.

The V and J genes are TRBV15 and TRBJ2-5; D might be TRBD2 (5 bases). Germline-derived CDR1 and CDR2 are LNHNV and YYDKDF (reference sequence). Trimming stripped 0 bases from V and 2 bases from J, with 25 bases between. CDR3 length: 20 amino acids. DNA of the CDR3: TGTGCCACCAGCAGAGATCCCTCCACTACCGCACTAGGGATGCAAGAGACCCAGTACTTC. It yields the protein CATSRDPSTTALGMQETQYF.

The rearrangement links TRBV2 to TRBJ1-2; D is unresolved. From germline, CDR1 is SNHLY and CDR2 FYNNEI. The CDR3 sequence is 13 residues long. Deletions cut 3 bases from V and 4 bases from J, with 9 bases between. The CDR3, as DNA: TGTGCCAGCAGTGAGCGGAGACTCTATGGCTACACCTTC. It translates to CASSERRLYGYTF.

Here the CDR3 DNA reads TGCGCCAGCAGTAGGAGTTACACAGATACGCAGTATTTT. Encoded protein: CASSRSYTDTQYF. V usage is TRBV10-1 and J usage is TRBJ2-3; D gene uncertain. The CDR3 spans 13 residues. Germline loops: CDR1 WNHNN, CDR2 SYGVQD (reference sequence). Trimming cost V 5 bases and J 2 bases, with 8 bases left between them.

This chain links TRBV2 with TRBJ2-2; a possible D gene is TRBD1 (6 bases). The CDR3 runs 12 residues. With 5 bases removed from V and 8 bases from J, the gap between germline ends came to 9 bases. Germline values: CDR1 SNHLY, CDR2 FYNNEI. The CDR3 DNA is TGTGCCAGCAGTCCCAGGGGTGGGGAGCTGTTTTTT. Protein product: CASSPRGGELFF.